A selection of T cell receptor beta chains follows, all from one sample in a study of shared clonotypes between healthy human individuals. Here immunoSEQ multiplex PCR was the method, and the copy in TCRdb shows in-frame clones only, minus some. The table includes 490,000 or so clones, 79% detected once. The sample comprised PBMCs. These receptors all stem from a woman between 40 and 55 years old in good health. Some clones in this sample may be carry-over from other donors' samples. Each CDR3 is given with its conserved first and last residue. Fields, in order: clone size, V gene, J gene, CDR3 length, D gene, CDR3 DNA, CDR3 protein. D genes are given only for firm matches. Clone size is given for some rows only: seen once, a few or many times, or a class if the clone is expanded.

abundance: once; v_gene: TRBV5-1; j_gene: TRBJ1-5; len: 19; d_gene: NA; CDR3nt: TGCGCCAGCAGCTTCCTACGCAGGGATACATGGTATAGCAATCAGCCCCAGCATTTT; CDR3aa: CASSFLRRDTWYSNQPQHF
abundance: NA; v_gene: TRBV19; j_gene: TRBJ1-4; len: 15; d_gene: NA; CDR3nt: TGTGCCAGTAGTATGTTGCGGGGGCGGATTGAAAAACTGTTTTTT; CDR3aa: CASSMLRGRIEKLFF
abundance: NA; v_gene: TRBV5-1; j_gene: TRBJ2-7; len: 14; d_gene: TRBD1; CDR3nt: TGCGCCAGCAGCTTGGGACAGGGGTCGAGTGAGCAGTACTTT; CDR3aa: CASSLGQGSSEQYF
abundance: NA; v_gene: TRBV10-2; j_gene: TRBJ2-1; len: 19; d_gene: NA; CDR3nt: TGCGCCAGCAGTGAGTCAGCTGTCCTTAGAGGGCCGTCCCACAATGAGCAGTTCTTC; CDR3aa: CASSESAVLRGPSHNEQFF
abundance: NA; v_gene: TRBV7-2; j_gene: TRBJ2-5; len: 13; d_gene: NA; CDR3nt: TGTGCCAGCAGCCCGAGACCAGGAGAGACCCAGTACTTC; CDR3aa: CASSPRPGETQYF
abundance: NA; v_gene: TRBV5-8; j_gene: TRBJ2-7; len: 13; d_gene: NA; CDR3nt: TGTGCCAGCAGGATGACAGGAACCTACGAGCAGTACTTC; CDR3aa: CASRMTGTYEQYF
abundance: NA; v_gene: TRBV19; j_gene: TRBJ1-5; len: 17; d_gene: TRBD1; CDR3nt: TGTGCCAGTAGTACAGGGGGCGGGGGCTTGGGCAATCAGCCCCAGCATTTT; CDR3aa: CASSTGGGGLGNQPQHF
abundance: NA; v_gene: TRBV5-1; j_gene: TRBJ2-1; len: 17; d_gene: NA; CDR3nt: TGCGCCAGCAGCTTGGGTCAGAGCGGAGGAGTTGACAATGAGCAGTTCTTC; CDR3aa: CASSLGQSGGVDNEQFF
abundance: once; v_gene: TRBV9; j_gene: TRBJ2-5; len: 15; d_gene: TRBD1; CDR3nt: TGTGCCAGCACCCGACAGGGCTACCTGGAGGAGACCCAGTACTTC; CDR3aa: CASTRQGYLEETQYF
abundance: NA; v_gene: TRBV10-3; j_gene: TRBJ1-2; len: 11; d_gene: NA; CDR3nt: TGTGCCATCAGTGGGGGGGACGGCTACACCTTC; CDR3aa: CAISGGDGYTF
abundance: once; v_gene: TRBV2; j_gene: TRBJ1-3; len: 15; d_gene: TRBD1; CDR3nt: TGTGCCAGCAGTATTACAGGGGCTTTTGGAAACACCATATATTTT; CDR3aa: CASSITGAFGNTIYF
abundance: NA; v_gene: TRBV11-2; j_gene: TRBJ2-1; len: 16; d_gene: TRBD2; CDR3nt: TGTGCCAGCAGCTTGGACCCGGGACTAGGTCTCAATGAGCAGTTCTTC; CDR3aa: CASSLDPGLGLNEQFF
abundance: NA; v_gene: TRBV5-1; j_gene: TRBJ1-6; len: 15; d_gene: NA; CDR3nt: TGCGCCAGCAGCGGGACGACAGGATCCAATTCACCCCTCCACTTT; CDR3aa: CASSGTTGSNSPLHF
abundance: many; v_gene: TRBV30; j_gene: TRBJ1-4; len: 16; d_gene: NA; CDR3nt: TGTGCCTGGAGTGCCTCGAGGACGTCAACTAATGAAAAACTGTTTTTT; CDR3aa: CAWSASRTSTNEKLFF
abundance: NA; v_gene: TRBV19; j_gene: TRBJ2-1; len: 15; d_gene: NA; CDR3nt: TGTGCCAGTACCCCGAGGGACATTCCTTACAATGAGCAGTTCTTC; CDR3aa: CASTPRDIPYNEQFF
abundance: NA; v_gene: TRBV28; j_gene: TRBJ2-6; len: 15; d_gene: NA; CDR3nt: TGTGCCAGCTCTCGTGGGAGCTCTGGGGCCAACGTCCTGACTTTC; CDR3aa: CASSRGSSGANVLTF
abundance: NA; v_gene: TRBV28; j_gene: TRBJ2-7; len: 13; d_gene: NA; CDR3nt: TGTGCCACCAGGGAAGCAGTCACCTACGAGCAGTACTTC; CDR3aa: CATREAVTYEQYF
abundance: NA; v_gene: TRBV4-2; j_gene: TRBJ2-2; len: 13; d_gene: NA; CDR3nt: TGTGCCAGCAGCCAAGAAGTGACCGGGGAGCTGTTTTTT; CDR3aa: CASSQEVTGELFF
abundance: once; v_gene: TRBV5-1; j_gene: TRBJ1-1; len: 15; d_gene: NA; CDR3nt: TGCGCCAGCAGCATTACGGGACCGTCGAACACTGAAGCTTTCTTT; CDR3aa: CASSITGPSNTEAFF
abundance: NA; v_gene: TRBV7-7; j_gene: TRBJ2-1; len: 13; d_gene: NA; CDR3nt: TGTGCCAGCAGCTACGCTATCTCGAGTGAGCAGTTCTTC; CDR3aa: CASSYAISSEQFF
abundance: NA; v_gene: TRBV2; j_gene: TRBJ1-2; len: 14; d_gene: NA; CDR3nt: TGTGCCAGCAGTGAAAAGGGGACCCACTATGGCTACACCTTC; CDR3aa: CASSEKGTHYGYTF
abundance: NA; v_gene: TRBV2; j_gene: TRBJ2-7; len: 12; d_gene: NA; CDR3nt: TGTGCCAGCGGTGGTGGACGTTACGAGCAGTACTTC; CDR3aa: CASGGGRYEQYF
abundance: NA; v_gene: TRBV7-3; j_gene: TRBJ1-2; len: 16; d_gene: NA; CDR3nt: TGTGCCAGCAGCTTAACCCCCCAGCCCAGTGGCTATGGCTACACCTTC; CDR3aa: CASSLTPQPSGYGYTF
abundance: NA; v_gene: TRBV11-2; j_gene: TRBJ2-6; len: 19; d_gene: NA; CDR3nt: TGTGCCAGCAGCTTAGTACGTCGGACGGTAAAAGCCGGGGCCAACGTCCTGACTTTC; CDR3aa: CASSLVRRTVKAGANVLTF
abundance: NA; v_gene: TRBV27; j_gene: TRBJ2-2; len: 16; d_gene: TRBD1; CDR3nt: TGTGCCAGCAGTTTATATCCAGGGGGTCCTACCGGGGAGCTGTTTTTT; CDR3aa: CASSLYPGGPTGELFF
abundance: NA; v_gene: TRBV10-3; j_gene: TRBJ2-2; len: 11; d_gene: NA; CDR3nt: TGTGCCATCACAAACACCGGGGAGCTGTTTTTT; CDR3aa: CAITNTGELFF
abundance: NA; v_gene: TRBV18; j_gene: TRBJ2-7; len: 18; d_gene: TRBD2; CDR3nt: TGTGCCAGCTCACCAGGGGTCCACAGGGGGACTAGCGCCTACGAGCAGTACTTC; CDR3aa: CASSPGVHRGTSAYEQYF
abundance: many; v_gene: TRBV19; j_gene: TRBJ2-1; len: 15; d_gene: NA; CDR3nt: TGTGCCAGTAGTATAGGTCTAGCGAACTACAATGAGCAGTTCTTC; CDR3aa: CASSIGLANYNEQFF
abundance: NA; v_gene: TRBV5-6; j_gene: TRBJ2-3; len: 15; d_gene: TRBD2; CDR3nt: TGTGCCAGCAGCCCGGGACTAGCGGGACGTAATACGCAGTATTTT; CDR3aa: CASSPGLAGRNTQYF
abundance: NA; v_gene: TRBV7-9; j_gene: TRBJ1-1; len: 12; d_gene: NA; CDR3nt: TGTGCCAGCAGCTTCACGCACACTGAAGCTTTCTTT; CDR3aa: CASSFTHTEAFF
abundance: few; v_gene: TRBV7-2; j_gene: TRBJ2-5; len: 13; d_gene: TRBD1; CDR3nt: TGTGCCAGCAGCTCACCTGGGACAGTTGGGCAGTACTTC; CDR3aa: CASSSPGTVGQYF
abundance: once; v_gene: TRBV28; j_gene: TRBJ2-1; len: 15; d_gene: NA; CDR3nt: TGTGCCAGCAGTTTACCGGGACTAGGGGGCGATGAGCAGTTCTTC; CDR3aa: CASSLPGLGGDEQFF
abundance: NA; v_gene: TRBV7-7; j_gene: TRBJ2-1; len: 18; d_gene: TRBD2; CDR3nt: TGTGCTAGCAGCTTAGGACTAGCGGGAGGCAAAACCTACAATGAGCAGTTCTTC; CDR3aa: CASSLGLAGGKTYNEQFF
abundance: NA; v_gene: TRBV7-2; j_gene: TRBJ1-1; len: 15; d_gene: NA; CDR3nt: TGTGCCAGCAGCTTCGGGGCTCGGCTGAACACTGAAGCTTTCTTT; CDR3aa: CASSFGARLNTEAFF
abundance: NA; v_gene: TRBV11-2; j_gene: TRBJ2-5; len: 14; d_gene: NA; CDR3nt: TGTGCCAGCAGCTTTAATAGCGGCGGGGAGACCCAGTACTTC; CDR3aa: CASSFNSGGETQYF